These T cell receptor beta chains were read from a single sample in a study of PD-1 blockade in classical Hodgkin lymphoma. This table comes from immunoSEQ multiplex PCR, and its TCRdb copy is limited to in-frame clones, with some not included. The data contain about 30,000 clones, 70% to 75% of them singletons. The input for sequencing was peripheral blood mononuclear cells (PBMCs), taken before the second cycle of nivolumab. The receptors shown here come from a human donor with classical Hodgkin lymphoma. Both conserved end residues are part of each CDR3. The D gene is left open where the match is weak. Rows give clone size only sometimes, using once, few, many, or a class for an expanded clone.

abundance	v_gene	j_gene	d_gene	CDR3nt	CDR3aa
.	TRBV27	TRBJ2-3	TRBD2	TGTGCCAGCACCATATTCGCGGGGGGGGACACAGATACGCAGTATTTT	CASTIFAGGDTDTQYF
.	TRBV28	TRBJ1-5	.	TGTGCCACGCTACGGGGACGGAATAGCAATCAGCCCCAGCATTTT	CATLRGRNSNQPQHF
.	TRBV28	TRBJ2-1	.	TGTGCCAGCAGTTTTTTTACTAATGAGCAGTTCTTC	CASSFFTNEQFF
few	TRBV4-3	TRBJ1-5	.	TGCGCCAGCAGCCAAGATGGAAATCAGCCCCAGCATTTT	CASSQDGNQPQHF
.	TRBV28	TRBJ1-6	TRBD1	TGTGCCAGCAGCAGGACAGGCAGGCTAGTAGGTTTTTCACCCCTCCACTTT	CASSRTGRLVGFSPLHF
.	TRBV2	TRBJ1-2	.	TGTGCCAGCAGTGAATTATCTCGAGGGATGGTAGGCTACACCTTC	CASSELSRGMVGYTF
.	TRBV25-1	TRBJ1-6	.	TGTGCCAGCGCCGGTGGCGGGAATTCACCCCTCCACTTT	CASAGGGNSPLHF
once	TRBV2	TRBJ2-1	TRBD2	TGTGCCAGCAGTGATGGACTAGCGGGGGGGCGGGATGAGCAGTTCTTC	CASSDGLAGGRDEQFF
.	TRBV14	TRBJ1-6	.	TGTGCCAGCAGCCAAGAGAGAGGGGCCCGCTCGTCACCCCTCCACTTT	CASSQERGARSSPLHF
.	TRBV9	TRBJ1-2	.	TGTGCCAGCAGGGCAGGACACGATGAATCTTATGGCTACACCTTC	CASRAGHDESYGYTF
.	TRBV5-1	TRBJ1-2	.	TGCGCCAGCAGCTTGATAGAGGGGAAGGGCTACACCTTC	CASSLIEGKGYTF
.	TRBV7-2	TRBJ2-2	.	TGTGCCAGCAGCGCCGTGGGGGGCGCGAACACCGGGGAGCTGTTTTTT	CASSAVGGANTGELFF
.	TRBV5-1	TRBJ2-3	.	TGCGCCAGCAGCTTGGGTGGGCAAAATACGCAGTATTTT	CASSLGGQNTQYF
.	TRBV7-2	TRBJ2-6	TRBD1	TGTGCTACCCTGGGACAGGGGGCTCGTGGGGCCAACGTCCTGACTTTC	CATLGQGARGANVLTF
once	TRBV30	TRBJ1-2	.	TGTGCCAGCACCTTGGGGGGGGCAAACTATGGCTACACCTTC	CASTLGGANYGYTF
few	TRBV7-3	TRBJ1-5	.	TGTGCCAGCAGCTTAGGTCGGCATCAGCCCCAGCATTTT	CASSLGRHQPQHF
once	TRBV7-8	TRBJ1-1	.	TGTGCCAGCAGCTTTTCGAGCACCGGGATGGGCATGAACACTGAAGCTTTCTTT	CASSFSSTGMGMNTEAFF
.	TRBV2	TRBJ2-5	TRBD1	TGTGCCAGCAGCCGGGACAGCCAAGAGACCCAGTACTTC	CASSRDSQETQYF
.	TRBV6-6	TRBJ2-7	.	TGTGCCAGCAGTTCGGTCTACGAGCAGTACTTC	CASSSVYEQYF
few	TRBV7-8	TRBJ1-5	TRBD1	TGTGCCAGCAGTTTCCAGGGGGTTCAGCCCCAGCATTTT	CASSFQGVQPQHF
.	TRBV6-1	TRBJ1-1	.	TGTGCCAGCAGCGTAGAGGGGGGTAACACTGAAGCTTTCTTT	CASSVEGGNTEAFF
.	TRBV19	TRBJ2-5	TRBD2	TGTGCCAGTAGTATGTCAAGCGGGGGGGAGCAAGAGACCCAGTACTTC	CASSMSSGGEQETQYF
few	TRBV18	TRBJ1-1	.	TGTGCCAGCTCACCAGAAATAAGGGTGAACACTGAAGCTTTCTTT	CASSPEIRVNTEAFF
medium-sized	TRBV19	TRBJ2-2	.	TGTGCCAGTAGTATAAGACCCGGGGAGCTGTTTTTT	CASSIRPGELFF
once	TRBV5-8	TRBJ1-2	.	TGTGGAAGCAGGGAGGTGTACTATGGCTACACCTTC	CGSREVYYGYTF
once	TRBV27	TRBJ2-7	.	TGTGCCAGCAGTTGGGGGGCGTTCGGCGAGCAGTACTTC	CASSWGAFGEQYF
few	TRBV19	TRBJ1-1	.	TGTGCCAGTAGCTCCCCCGTTGAAGCTTTCTTT	CASSSPVEAFF
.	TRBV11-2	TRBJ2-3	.	TGTGCCAGCAGCGACCCATACACAGATACGCAGTATTTT	CASSDPYTDTQYF
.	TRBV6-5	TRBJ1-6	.	TGTGCCAGCGCCACAGGGAGCTATAATTCACCCCTCCACTTT	CASATGSYNSPLHF
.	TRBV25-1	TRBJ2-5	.	TGTGCCAGCAGTGAATTAGAGGTCGGAGGGCAAGAGACCCAGTACTTC	CASSELEVGGQETQYF
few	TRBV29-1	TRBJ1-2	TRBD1	TGCAGCGCCCCGAGAGGGGGCCGGTATGGCTACACCTTC	CSAPRGGRYGYTF
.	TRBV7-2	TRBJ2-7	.	TGTGCCAGCAGCTTAGGGGGGGAGGCCTACGAGCAGTACTTC	CASSLGGEAYEQYF
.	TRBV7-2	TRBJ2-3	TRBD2	TGTGCCAGCAGTAACCAAGCGGGAGGTGTAGATACGCAGTATTTT	CASSNQAGGVDTQYF
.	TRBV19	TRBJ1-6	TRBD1	TGTGCCAGTAGTGACAGGGGGCCAAATTCACCCCTCCACTTT	CASSDRGPNSPLHF
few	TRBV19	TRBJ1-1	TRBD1	TGTGCCAGTAGTTTCCACAGGGGTGAAGCTTTCTTT	CASSFHRGEAFF
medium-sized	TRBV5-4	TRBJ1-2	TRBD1	TGTGCCAGCAGCGCTAGACAGGGGTCAAACTATGGCTACACCTTC	CASSARQGSNYGYTF
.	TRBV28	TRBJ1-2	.	TGTGCCAGCATCAAGGGATTCGGGACACTTTCTACCTATGGCTACACCTTC	CASIKGFGTLSTYGYTF
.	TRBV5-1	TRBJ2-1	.	TGCGCCAGCAGCCAGGGGGACTCATACAATGAGCAGTTCTTC	CASSQGDSYNEQFF
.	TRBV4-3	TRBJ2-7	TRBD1	TGCGCCAGCAGCCAAGATTCCTTCGGTCAGGGGGTCTCCTACGAGCAGTACTTC	CASSQDSFGQGVSYEQYF
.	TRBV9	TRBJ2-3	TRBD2	TGTGCCAGCAGCCTCGGACTAGCGGGGGGCACAGATACGCAGTATTTT	CASSLGLAGGTDTQYF
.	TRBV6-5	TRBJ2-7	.	TGTGCCAGCAGTTACGGAAAAAGCTACGAGCAGTACTTC	CASSYGKSYEQYF
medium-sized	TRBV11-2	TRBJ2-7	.	TGTGCCAGCAGCCTCGACGGGACATACATCTCCTACGAGCAGTACTTC	CASSLDGTYISYEQYF
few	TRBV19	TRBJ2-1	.	TGTGCCAGTAGTGGGGGACTGCACAATGAGCAGTTCTTC	CASSGGLHNEQFF
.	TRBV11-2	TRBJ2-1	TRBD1	TGTGCCAGCAGCGTAGACAGGGGAATTGCCTACAATGAGCAGTTCTTC	CASSVDRGIAYNEQFF
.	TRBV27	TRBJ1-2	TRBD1	TGTGCCAGCAGTTTAAATACAGGGGATGGCTACACCTTC	CASSLNTGDGYTF
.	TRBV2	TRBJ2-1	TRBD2	TGTGCCAGCAGTGCCCGGACTAGAAATTACAATGAGCAGTTCTTC	CASSARTRNYNEQFF
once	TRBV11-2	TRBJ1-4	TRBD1	TGTGCCAGCACCCTAAACAGGGGTGGTAATGAAAAACTGTTTTTT	CASTLNRGGNEKLFF
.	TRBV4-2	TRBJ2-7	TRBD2	TGTGCCAGCAGCCAAGAGGAGCGGGGGGCTGCGGACGAGCAGTACTTC	CASSQEERGAADEQYF
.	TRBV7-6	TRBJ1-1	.	TGTGCCAGCAGCTTAGAGGATTCCTCGAACACTGAAGCTTTCTTT	CASSLEDSSNTEAFF
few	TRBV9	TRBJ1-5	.	TGTGCCAGCAGCCCCCCGGGGCCCCAGCATTTT	CASSPPGPQHF
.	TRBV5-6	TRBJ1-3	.	TGTGCCAGCAGCTTGGTTCGGGACGGATTCACCACCATATATTTT	CASSLVRDGFTTIYF